This T cell receptor beta chain was recovered during a study of spatial heterogeneity in lung cancer. This clonotype was observed many times. Time point denoted: sample taken at primary tumor resection. Unsorted tumor, nontumor lung tissue or cryopreserved PBMC supplied the whole RNA. The donor group consisted of roughly 76 patients who had untreated, early-stage non-small cell lung cancer. The CDR3 runs 14 residues. Trimming took 8 bases from V and 7 from J, leaving 20 bases between them. The germline V gene encodes CDR1 MNHNS and CDR2 SASEGT. TCRdb itself ran the 5' RACE reads through MiXCR, one entry per CDR3 protein. The data contain 20,000 to 30,000 distinct CDR3 sequences, 4.7% of them singletons.

The sequence came from a male donor with early-stage non-small cell lung cancer. This rearrangement joins TRBV6-1 to TRBJ1-2; D is possibly TRBD1 (6 bases). The sample in question was PBMCs, obtained at surgery. The CDR3 reads CASARRGSGAGYTF. CDR3 nucleotides: TGTGCCAGCGCTCGAAGAGGGTCGGGGGCTGGCTACACCTTC.